A single sample gave rise to the 8 T cell receptor beta chains below, sequenced in a study of blood T cell repertoires in COVID-19. The data were produced by immunoSEQ multiplex PCR, yet TCRdb's version contains in-frame clones alone and is incomplete. The profile shows about 120,000 clones, around 80% of them singletons. The material sequenced was peripheral blood. The receptors derive from a man between 60 and 75 years old with active or convalescent COVID-19.

V is TRBV7-9 and J is TRBJ2-2, with TRBD1 as a possible D gene (5 bases). The CDR3 has 17 amino acids. The ends were cut back, 2 bases at V and 5 bases at J, with 18 bases in the middle. Germline V gene data show CDR1 as SEHNR and CDR2 as FQNEAQ (reference sequence). CDR3 nucleotide sequence: TGTGCCAGCAGCTTATATCGCGAAAAGACAGCAACCGGGGAGCTGTTTTTT. Residues: CASSLYREKTATGELFF.

This clone was seen only a few times. The CDR3 spells CAWSVRQPYSNQPQHF. In DNA, the CDR3 is TGTGCCTGGAGTGTACGACAGCCATATAGCAATCAGCCCCAGCATTTT. The gene calls are TRBV30 and TRBJ1-5, with a tentative D call TRBD1 (5 bases). Germline values: CDR1 GTSNPN, CDR2 SVGIG (reference sequence). The germline V and J ends were trimmed by 0 bases and 0 bases, with 12 bases remaining between them. The CDR3 has 16 residues.

Only one count was recorded for this clone. This chain joins TRBV18 and TRBJ1-1, with D uncertain. CDR1 and CDR2 from the germline V gene are KGHSH and LQKENI. V lost 3 bases and J 0 bases, leaving 14 bases between the germline ends. The CDR3 is 16 amino acids. The CDR3 loop is CASSPLGHRMNTEAFF. Here the CDR3 DNA reads TGTGCCAGCTCACCTCTTGGTCATAGAATGAACACTGAAGCTTTCTTT. Full variable domain (outside the CDR3, taken from reference TRBV18 and TRBJ1-1): NAGVMQNPRHLVRRRGQEARLRCSPMKGHSHVYWYRQLPEEGLKFMVYLQKENIIDESGMPKERFSAEFPKEGPSILRIQQVVRGDSAAYFCASSPLGHRMNTEAFFGQGTRLTVV.

This clone was seen a few times. The rearrangement links TRBV9 to TRBJ2-5; 7 bases align to TRBD1. The CDR3 runs 13 residues. Germline CDR1 is SGDLS and CDR2 is YYNGEE. Losses at the gene ends were 4 bases for V and 8 bases for J; bases not matched to a gene: 8. Written as DNA, the CDR3 is TGTGCCAGCAGCTCAGGGGGAGTGGATACCCAGTACTTC. Its protein is CASSSGGVDTQYF.

The chain couples TRBV6-5 to TRBJ2-2; 7 bases agree with TRBD2. The CDR3 has 15 residues. Trimming at V came to 6 bases and at J to 6 bases, leaving 10 bases not matched to a gene. CDR1 is MNHEY, CDR2 SVGAGI, per germline. The CDR3 region is CASRRAPRGAGELFF. CDR3 coding DNA: TGTGCCAGCAGGAGGGCCCCCCGGGGGGCCGGGGAGCTGTTTTTT.

The gene calls are TRBV20-1 and TRBJ1-2; a weak D match, TRBD1 (5 bases). V was clipped by 3 bases and J by 0 bases, with 11 bases between them. CDR3 size: 14 residues. Germline V gene data show CDR1 as DFQATT and CDR2 as SNEGSKA (reference sequence). Here the CDR3 reads CSASMGGANYGYTF. CDR3 DNA: TGCAGTGCTAGTATGGGGGGGGCTAACTATGGCTACACCTTC.

This clone has just a few counts. V gene TRBV7-3 combines with J gene TRBJ2-1, with 7 bases aligning to TRBD1. The CDR3 totals 14 residues. V trimming: 5 bases; J trimming: 6 bases; junction bases outside the gene matches: 7. Germline CDR1 reads SGHTA; CDR2 reads FQGTGA. The CDR3 DNA reads as TGTGCCAGCAGCCCTAGACAGGGATTCAATGAGCAGTTCTTC. It yields the protein CASSPRQGFNEQFF.

The V and J genes are TRBV29-1 and TRBJ2-7; D might be TRBD1 (5 bases). This CDR3 contains 13 residues. CDR1 and CDR2 (germline): SQVTM, ANQGSEA. V lost 0 bases, J lost 3 bases, and 9 bases lay in between. The CDR3 coding sequence is TGCAGCGTTGAAGATCCCACAGGCTACGAGCAGTACTTC. This sequence encodes CSVEDPTGYEQYF.